This T cell receptor beta chain appears in the sequencing data of a study of blood T cell repertoires in COVID-19 (dated by TCRdb to the early 2020s). About the investigation overall: Samples covering the acute and convalescent phases of COVID-19 were provided by collaborators in the United States, Italy and Spain. The prospective study material was composed of cDNA or gDNA derived from T cells, B-cell-depleted T cells, or PBMCs. The dataset comprised deeply sampled blood TCRbeta repertoires from subjects exposed to, actively infected with, or recovered from COVID-19. The repertoires were made available in a free public database intended to serve as a resource for research on the immune response to SARS-CoV-2. The samples were drawn from two sources: the first 160 participants of the ongoing ImmuneRACE study, and some 1,300 subjects contributed by 6 global collaborators. Sample metadata almost always included a de-identified subject ID, COVID-19 status, age in years and sex. Where HLA class I and class II types were available, the types were taken from metadata supplied by the sample provider, not from assay-based typing. The full study reports these points: The quantity of clinical and demographic metadata differed by source and by participant and was supplied without curation.

The germline V gene sets CDR1 to KGHSH and CDR2 to LQKENI. The CDR3 sequence holds 10 residues, the cysteine and phenylalanine included. The DNA shown is the 30-base CDR3, in frame from base 1. V sheds 7 bases and J sheds 11 bases, leaving 11 bases between their ends. TCRbeta CDR3 regions were amplified from genomic DNA using the immunoSEQ Assay, a bias-controlled multiplex PCR. In the source study's methods: The number of nucleated cells in each sample was estimated from the amplification of reference gene primers within the assay. To quantify the absolute abundance of each unique TCRbeta CDR3 rearrangement, sequence reads were collapsed and filtered. For each sample, productive Simpson clonality was calculated as the square root of Simpson's diversity index over productive rearrangements. As stored in TCRdb, this immuneACCESS dataset retains in-frame rearrangements with V and J assigned. A fraction of the clones does not appear; measured against another copy, unresolved V genes explain less than half of the discrepancy, and the remainder lacks a known reason. From that table come the V and J calls and clone size; the DNA was used to work out D and trimming. This sample holds under 150,000 clones; roughly 89% were observed only once. The ten largest make up roughly 5.5% of the sample.

Participants in the prospective study were aged roughly 18 to 95 years, lived in 20 to 30 United States geographic areas, and enrolled through a virtual design. In the prospective study, cohorts were assigned on the basis of participant-reported clinical history obtained from a screening survey and a study questionnaire. Exposed participants had been in contact, within 2 weeks of entering the study, with a person who had a PCR-confirmed or clinician-diagnosed case of COVID-19. In the prospective study, mobile phlebotomists collected whole blood, serum and a nasopharyngeal or oropharyngeal swab from each participant. Prospective study participants could optionally give additional blood draws and questionnaires over an approximately two-month period. Before DNA extraction, blood samples from the prospective study were shipped at room temperature or frozen. In the case of this clone: The antigen this receptor binds is unknown. No base-level quality is on record; no much larger clone is a single base apart.

The sample was PBMCs or T cells enriched from blood (not recorded which). The sequence was obtained from a woman between 50 and 59 years old who had been exposed to COVID-19. The sequence links TRBV18 to TRBJ1-1; confidence is insufficient to name the D gene. CDR3 sequence: CASYGEMAFF. At the DNA level, the sequence is TGTGCCAGCTACGGGGAGATGGCTTTCTTT.